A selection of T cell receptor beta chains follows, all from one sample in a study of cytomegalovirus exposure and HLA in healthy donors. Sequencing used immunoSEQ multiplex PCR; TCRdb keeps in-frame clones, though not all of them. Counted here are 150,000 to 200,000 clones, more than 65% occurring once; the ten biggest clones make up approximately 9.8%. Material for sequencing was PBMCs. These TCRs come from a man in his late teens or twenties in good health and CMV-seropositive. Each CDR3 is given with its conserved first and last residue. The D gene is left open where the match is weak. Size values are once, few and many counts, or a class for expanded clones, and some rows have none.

cdr3_nt: TGTGCCTGGAGTCTTCCAGCTAGCTTCATCTACGAGCAGTACTTC
cdr3_aa: CAWSLPASFIYEQYF
j_call: TRBJ2-7
d_call: NA
clone_size: NA
v_call: TRBV30

cdr3_nt: TGCGCCAGCAGCTTGACAGGTGCACAAGAGACCCAGTACTTC
cdr3_aa: CASSLTGAQETQYF
j_call: TRBJ2-5
d_call: NA
clone_size: NA
v_call: TRBV5-1

cdr3_nt: TGTGCCAGCAGCCACGGGACTAGCGGGAGTAATGAGACCCAGTACTTC
cdr3_aa: CASSHGTSGSNETQYF
j_call: TRBJ2-5
d_call: TRBD2
clone_size: NA
v_call: TRBV13

cdr3_nt: TGTGCCAGCAGCTTAACCGGGACTAGTGGGGGGGAGCAGTACTTC
cdr3_aa: CASSLTGTSGGEQYF
j_call: TRBJ2-7
d_call: TRBD2
clone_size: NA
v_call: TRBV7-6

cdr3_nt: TGTGCCAGCAGCCCAGACCCGGGACAGCCCCAGCATTTT
cdr3_aa: CASSPDPGQPQHF
j_call: TRBJ1-5
d_call: NA
clone_size: NA
v_call: TRBV9

cdr3_nt: TGTGCCAGCAGTGAAGGGACAGGGTATGAAAAACTGTTTTTT
cdr3_aa: CASSEGTGYEKLFF
j_call: TRBJ1-4
d_call: TRBD1
clone_size: few
v_call: TRBV6-1

cdr3_nt: TGTGCCAGCAGCTTAGGACAGGGGAAGGGTTACGAGCAGTACTTC
cdr3_aa: CASSLGQGKGYEQYF
j_call: TRBJ2-7
d_call: TRBD1
clone_size: NA
v_call: TRBV7-2

cdr3_nt: TGTGCTAGTGGCTCGACATTCAACTCCTACAATGAGCAGTTCTTC
cdr3_aa: CASGSTFNSYNEQFF
j_call: TRBJ2-1
d_call: NA
clone_size: NA
v_call: TRBV12-5

cdr3_nt: TGCGCCAGCTCAGAACCCGCAGGCACAGATACGCAGTATTTT
cdr3_aa: CASSEPAGTDTQYF
j_call: TRBJ2-3
d_call: NA
clone_size: NA
v_call: TRBV10-2

cdr3_nt: TGCGCCAGCAGCGCAGGGGATATGGCCTACGAGCAGTACTTC
cdr3_aa: CASSAGDMAYEQYF
j_call: TRBJ2-7
d_call: NA
clone_size: NA
v_call: TRBV5-1

cdr3_nt: TGTGCCACCTTAGGGGGCACTGAAGCTTTCTTT
cdr3_aa: CATLGGTEAFF
j_call: TRBJ1-1
d_call: NA
clone_size: once
v_call: TRBV7-9

cdr3_nt: TGCGCCAGCAGCTTCGAAATGAGCTCTGGAAACACCATATATTTT
cdr3_aa: CASSFEMSSGNTIYF
j_call: TRBJ1-3
d_call: NA
clone_size: NA
v_call: TRBV5-1

cdr3_nt: TGCGCCAGCAGCCCCGCTCCGGACAGGGGGACTGAAGCTTTCTTT
cdr3_aa: CASSPAPDRGTEAFF
j_call: TRBJ1-1
d_call: TRBD1
clone_size: once
v_call: TRBV4-3

cdr3_nt: TGTGCCAGCAGCCAACAAGACTATAGGGGCTACACCTTC
cdr3_aa: CASSQQDYRGYTF
j_call: TRBJ1-2
d_call: NA
clone_size: NA
v_call: TRBV5-4

cdr3_nt: TGTGCCAGCAGCTTAGGCGTGGGGGCGCCGAACACTGAAGCTTTCTTT
cdr3_aa: CASSLGVGAPNTEAFF
j_call: TRBJ1-1
d_call: NA
clone_size: NA
v_call: TRBV13

cdr3_nt: TGTGCCAGCAGTTACGCGGGGGGCGGGGAAAAACTGTTTTTT
cdr3_aa: CASSYAGGGEKLFF
j_call: TRBJ1-4
d_call: NA
clone_size: NA
v_call: TRBV6-6

cdr3_nt: TGTGCCAGCAGCTCGGGACTAGCGGGAGGAAGGAATGGTGATGAGCAGTTCTTC
cdr3_aa: CASSSGLAGGRNGDEQFF
j_call: TRBJ2-1
d_call: TRBD2
clone_size: NA
v_call: TRBV13

cdr3_nt: TGTGCCAGTAGACTGGACAGGGAAGGCTACACCTTC
cdr3_aa: CASRLDREGYTF
j_call: TRBJ1-2
d_call: TRBD1
clone_size: NA
v_call: TRBV19

cdr3_nt: TGTGCCAGCAGCGTGTCCGGGACTCAGGATGAGCAGTTCTTC
cdr3_aa: CASSVSGTQDEQFF
j_call: TRBJ2-1
d_call: NA
clone_size: NA
v_call: TRBV5-4

cdr3_nt: TGCGCCAGCAGCCCTGGACAGATAAACACCGGGGAGCTGTTTTTT
cdr3_aa: CASSPGQINTGELFF
j_call: TRBJ2-2
d_call: NA
clone_size: NA
v_call: TRBV5-1

cdr3_nt: TGCAGCATCCTGCCGACAGGGCTTAGCACAGATACGCAGTATTTT
cdr3_aa: CSILPTGLSTDTQYF
j_call: TRBJ2-3
d_call: TRBD1
clone_size: NA
v_call: TRBV29-1

cdr3_nt: TGTGCCAGCAGTTACGGAGGATGGGCGGGCGAGCAGTTCTTC
cdr3_aa: CASSYGGWAGEQFF
j_call: TRBJ2-1
d_call: NA
clone_size: NA
v_call: TRBV6-5

cdr3_nt: TGTGCCAGCAGCTCACGACTAGCGGGAGAAGGATGGGAGCAGTACTTC
cdr3_aa: CASSSRLAGEGWEQYF
j_call: TRBJ2-7
d_call: TRBD2
clone_size: NA
v_call: TRBV5-4

cdr3_nt: TGTGCCAGCAGCCCAACCCTCCCTAGCGATCGCACAGATACGCAGTATTTT
cdr3_aa: CASSPTLPSDRTDTQYF
j_call: TRBJ2-3
d_call: NA
clone_size: NA
v_call: TRBV7-8

cdr3_nt: TGTGCCAGCAGTATCAGTGGGGGGTCCTACAATGAGCAGTTCTTC
cdr3_aa: CASSISGGSYNEQFF
j_call: TRBJ2-1
d_call: NA
clone_size: NA
v_call: TRBV2

cdr3_nt: TGTGCCAGCAGCTTATACTATCAAGCAGATACGCAGTATTTT
cdr3_aa: CASSLYYQADTQYF
j_call: TRBJ2-3
d_call: NA
clone_size: few
v_call: TRBV5-6

cdr3_nt: TGTGCCAGCTCATCACAAGAAATCTCGGTCGAGCAGTACTTC
cdr3_aa: CASSSQEISVEQYF
j_call: TRBJ2-7
d_call: NA
clone_size: NA
v_call: TRBV18

cdr3_nt: TGCGCCAGCAGCTTGGAGCAGGGTCTTCACAATGAGCAGTTCTTC
cdr3_aa: CASSLEQGLHNEQFF
j_call: TRBJ2-1
d_call: NA
clone_size: NA
v_call: TRBV5-1

cdr3_nt: TGTGCCAGCAGCTTGAGCCGCGAGCAGTACTTC
cdr3_aa: CASSLSREQYF
j_call: TRBJ2-7
d_call: NA
clone_size: NA
v_call: TRBV5-4

cdr3_nt: TGTGCCAGCAGAGCATACCGGGACAACGGTAACTATGGCTACACCTTC
cdr3_aa: CASRAYRDNGNYGYTF
j_call: TRBJ1-2
d_call: NA
clone_size: NA
v_call: TRBV2

cdr3_nt: TGTGCCAGCAGCTTGGCGGGGACTCTCGAGCAGTACTTC
cdr3_aa: CASSLAGTLEQYF
j_call: TRBJ2-7
d_call: NA
clone_size: NA
v_call: TRBV5-4

cdr3_nt: TGTGCCAGCAGCTTATATGCAGGGGGTCTGGGCAAAAACATTCAGTACTTC
cdr3_aa: CASSLYAGGLGKNIQYF
j_call: TRBJ2-4
d_call: TRBD1
clone_size: NA
v_call: TRBV7-2

cdr3_nt: TGTGCCAGCAGGTCCACGAGGGGGAGGGCCTCTCAATATGAGCAGTTCTTC
cdr3_aa: CASRSTRGRASQYEQFF
j_call: TRBJ2-1
d_call: NA
clone_size: NA
v_call: TRBV28

cdr3_nt: TGTGCCAGCAGCTTGGGGCCCGGGCGGGATTCACCCCTCCACTTT
cdr3_aa: CASSLGPGRDSPLHF
j_call: TRBJ1-6
d_call: NA
clone_size: NA
v_call: TRBV5-5